The 13 T cell receptor beta chains given below trace back to one sample, sequenced in a study of blood T cell repertoires in COVID-19. Here immunoSEQ multiplex PCR was the method, and the copy in TCRdb shows in-frame clones only, minus some. The sample yields hundreds of thousands of clones, roughly 88% seen once. Specimen: peripheral blood. The receptors derive from a woman in her forties or fifties with COVID-19, enrolled during active disease.

This clone was seen a handful of times. This chain links TRBV9 with TRBJ2-2; D perhaps matches TRBD1 (6 bases). This CDR3 contains 13 residues. The V gene's germline CDR1 is SGDLS and CDR2 YYNGEE. V lost 3 bases and J 6 bases, leaving 9 bases between the germline ends. CDR3 sequence reads: CASSDRGSGELFF. Here the CDR3 DNA reads TGTGCCAGCAGCGATAGGGGGTCCGGGGAGCTGTTTTTT.

CDR3 nucleotides: TGTGCCAGCAGCTTATTCCCTGGTTTAACTAGCACAGATACGCAGTATTTT. Its translation is CASSLFPGLTSTDTQYF. The genes are TRBV7-2 and TRBJ2-3; D is undetermined. The germline V gene encodes CDR1 SGHTA and CDR2 FQGNSA. CDR3 length equals 17 residues. V lost 2 bases and J 0 bases, leaving 15 bases between the germline ends.

The chain employs TRBV19 and TRBJ1-2, with TRBD1 as a possible D gene (6 bases). The CDR3 runs 12 residues. Trimming pared 6 bases from V and 8 bases from J, leaving 13 bases between. Looked up from germline, CDR1 is LNHDA and CDR2 is SQIVND (reference sequence). Written as DNA, the CDR3 is TGTGCCAGTAGACAGGGCGCAGAGGGCTACACCTTC. The encoded protein is CASRQGAEGYTF.

The genes are TRBV11-2 and TRBJ1-2; 8 bases line up with TRBD1. J lost 3 bases, V lost 1 base, and 10 bases had no gene match. CDR1 and CDR2 from the germline V gene are SGHAT and FQNNGV. This CDR3 spans 17 amino acids. The CDR3 sequence: CASSLVGDRRNYYGYTF. Here the CDR3 DNA reads TGTGCCAGCAGCTTAGTGGGGGACAGGCGAAATTACTATGGCTACACCTTC.

The rearrangement links TRBV10-3 to TRBJ1-4; 11 bases agree with TRBD1. This CDR3 region has 16 residues. V lost 2 bases, J lost 8 bases, and 7 bases stayed unmatched. CDR1 is ENHRY, CDR2 SYGVKD, per germline. The CDR3 coding sequence is TGTGCCATCAGTGAGATCATGGGACAGGGGGTGGAAAAACTGTTTTTT. Translated: CAISEIMGQGVEKLFF.

This clone came up a few times. This chain links TRBV27 with TRBJ2-7; TRBD2 might be the D (5 bases). This CDR3 has 13 residues. V lost 3 bases and J 9 bases, leaving 15 bases between the germline ends. CDR1 and CDR2 (germline): MNHEY, SMNVEV (reference sequence). The CDR3 nucleotides are TGTGCCAGCAGTTTCACGGCGGGCCGGGGGCAGTACTTC. This sequence encodes CASSFTAGRGQYF.

The chain has TRBV4-1 and TRBJ1-2; D perhaps matches TRBD1 (5 bases). The germline CDR1 and CDR2 sequences are MGHRA and YSYEKL. CDR3 length equals 14 residues. With 1 base removed from V and 8 bases from J, the gap between germline ends came to 14 bases. The CDR3 region is CASSQVTGDVGYTF. The CDR3 coding sequence is TGCGCCAGCAGCCAAGTAACGGGGGACGTAGGCTACACCTTC.

This clone showed up just a few times. The V call is TRBV7-3, the J call TRBJ1-6; D unclear. The CDR3 covers 16 residues. Germline CDR1 reads SGHTA; CDR2 reads FQGTGA. The germline V and J ends were trimmed by 3 bases and 8 bases, with 17 bases remaining between them. The CDR3 reads CASSLIRAGWDSPLHF. For the CDR3, the DNA is TGTGCCAGCAGCTTGATTAGGGCGGGTTGGGATTCACCCCTCCACTTT.

This chain joins TRBV27 and TRBJ1-5; D is ambiguous. The CDR3 totals 13 residues. Germline V gives CDR1 MNHEY, CDR2 SMNVEV (reference sequence). V was clipped by 5 bases and J by 9 bases, with 14 bases between them. CDR3 protein: CASSPGGSLPQHF. For the CDR3, the DNA is TGTGCCAGCAGTCCGGGCGGGTCTCTGCCCCAGCATTTT.

This sequence joins TRBV5-1 and TRBJ1-4, with no clear D. V lost 2 bases, J lost 1 base, and 9 bases lay in between. Germline loops: CDR1 SGHRS, CDR2 YFSETQ. This CDR3 region has 15 residues. The CDR3 DNA reads as TGCGCCAGCAGCTTTGTCGGAGGAACTAATGAAAAACTGTTTTTT. It translates to CASSFVGGTNEKLFF. Based on the CDR3 plus reference TRBV5-1 and TRBJ1-4, the full variable domain is KAGVTQTPRYLIKTRGQQVTLSCSPISGHRSVSWYQQTPGQGLQFLFEYFSETQRNKGNFPGRFSGRQFSNSRSEMNVSTLELGDSALYLCASSFVGGTNEKLFFGSGTQLSVL.

This clone was picked up a small number of times. The V and J genes are TRBV28 and TRBJ2-7; TRBD2 matches at 9 bases. Trimming took 9 bases from V and 1 from J; bases not matched to a gene: 16. The CDR3 runs to 17 residues. Germline assignment: CDR1 MDHEN and CDR2 SYDVKM. The CDR3 here is CASRKRGALVSSYEQYF. The CDR3 bases are TGTGCCAGTAGGAAGCGGGGGGCATTAGTATCATCCTACGAGCAGTACTTC.

The CDR3 region is CASRRQGAGEQYF. CDR3 bases: TGTGCCAGCAGGCGACAGGGGGCGGGCGAGCAGTACTTC. The chain is built from TRBV28 and TRBJ2-7; 10 nucleotides match TRBD1. The CDR3 sequence is 13 residues long. Germline values: CDR1 MDHEN, CDR2 SYDVKM. The V segment lost 6 bases and the J segment 6 bases; nucleotides outside the gene matches: 5.

This rearrangement joins TRBV6-2 or TRBV6-3 to TRBJ1-5; tentatively, D is TRBD1 (5 bases). CDR3 size: 16 residues. The V gene lost 0 bases and the J gene lost 7 bases, with 16 bases spanning the gap. Germline V gene data show CDR1 as MNHEY and CDR2 as SVGEGT. CDR3 region: CASSYSIRQIGQPQHF. For the CDR3, the DNA is TGTGCCAGCAGTTACTCGATTCGACAGATCGGGCAGCCCCAGCATTTT.